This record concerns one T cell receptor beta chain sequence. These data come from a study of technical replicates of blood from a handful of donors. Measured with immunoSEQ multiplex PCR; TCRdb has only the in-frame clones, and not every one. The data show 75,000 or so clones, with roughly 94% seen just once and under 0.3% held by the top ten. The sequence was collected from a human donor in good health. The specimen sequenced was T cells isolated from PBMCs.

The CDR3 sequence: CASSQGRSQETQYF. The CDR3 DNA sequence: TGCGCCAGCAGCCAAGGACGGAGCCAAGAGACCCAGTACTTC. The chain links TRBV4-1 to TRBJ2-5, with D hard to call. Trimming cost V 1 base and J 1 base, with 7 bases left between them. The CDR3 is made up of 14 amino acids. Germline CDR1 and CDR2: MGHRA and YSYEKL.